This is a list of T cell receptor beta chains from one sample in a study of response to subunit inactivated influenza vaccine. TCRdb reanalysed the RT-PCR reads using MiXCR and keeps one entry per CDR3 protein. The table shows some 520,000 distinct CDR3 sequences, with 16% occurring only once. The sample was CD4+ T cells sorted from PBMCs, taken roughly 24 months after vaccination. These receptors all stem from a man between 50 and 75 years old who received an inactivated influenza vaccine. CDR3s include the opening cysteine and the closing phenylalanine or tryptophan. The D gene is left open where the match is weak.

d_call j_call v_call cdr3_aa
. TRBJ1-1 TRBV7-2 CASISRRGNTEAFF
TRBD1 TRBJ2-1 TRBV7-2 CASRDRGLNEQFF
. TRBJ2-5 TRBV24-1 CATSDAGTEAQETQYF
. TRBJ1-1 TRBV28 CASSLFVEAAFF
TRBD1 TRBJ1-5 TRBV3-1 CASSYTGDQPQHF
. TRBJ2-2 TRBV20-1 CSARDQGPGELFF
. TRBJ1-6 TRBV12-3/TRBV12-4 CASSFINSPLHF
TRBD2 TRBJ2-1 TRBV5-1 CASSLLSGGPGNEQFF
TRBD1 TRBJ1-1 TRBV5-1 CASSLVGQENTEAFF
. TRBJ2-2 TRBV6-6 CASRKEGELFF
TRBD1 TRBJ1-1 TRBV28 CASRTGGANTEAFF
TRBD1 TRBJ2-5 TRBV20-1 CSANRGHVQETQYF
TRBD2 TRBJ2-7 TRBV5-1 CASSPRSSGSEQYF
. TRBJ2-1 TRBV5-1 CASSLWSLTSYNEQFF
. TRBJ1-3 TRBV21-1 CASSKGDRAGNTIYF
. TRBJ2-3 TRBV24-1 CATSESGVGTDTQYF
TRBD2 TRBJ2-3 TRBV6-2/TRBV6-3 CASSYSQAGGTDTQYF
. TRBJ2-2 TRBV20-1 CSARDISTGELFF
TRBD2 TRBJ2-1 TRBV20-1 CSARLRTSASGEQFF
. TRBJ2-3 TRBV3-1 CASSLIRDKYTDTQYF
TRBD2 TRBJ2-1 TRBV20-1 CSASTPSGGGMDEQFF
. TRBJ2-7 TRBV9 CASSVDSTSYEQYF
TRBD2 TRBJ2-7 TRBV6-1 CASARTTSGGSYEQYF
. TRBJ1-1 TRBV29-1 CSAYRDPNTEAFF
. TRBJ2-7 TRBV28 CASSRYRDTLYYEQYF